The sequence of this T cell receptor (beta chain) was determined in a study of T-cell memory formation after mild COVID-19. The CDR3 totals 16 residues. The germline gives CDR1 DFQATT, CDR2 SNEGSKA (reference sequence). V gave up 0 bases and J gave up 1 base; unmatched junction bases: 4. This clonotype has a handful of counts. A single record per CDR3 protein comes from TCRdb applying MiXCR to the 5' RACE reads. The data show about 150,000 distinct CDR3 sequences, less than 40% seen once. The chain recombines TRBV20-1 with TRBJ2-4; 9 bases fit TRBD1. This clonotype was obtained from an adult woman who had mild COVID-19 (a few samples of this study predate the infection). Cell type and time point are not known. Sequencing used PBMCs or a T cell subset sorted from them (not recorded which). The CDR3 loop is CSARDLGQGAKNIQYF. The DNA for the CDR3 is TGCAGTGCTAGAGATCTAGGACAGGGGGCCAAAAACATTCAGTACTTC.